The clone carrying this TCR beta chain was counted ten times or more. These data belong to a study of T-cell reconstitution after alpha-beta-depleted transplantation in children. Preparation of the TCRbeta library used unique molecular identifiers. TCRdb passed the PCR reads through MiXCR, listing each CDR3 protein once. The sample holds more than 550,000 distinct CDR3 sequences; under 12% are singletons and the top ten take less than 4.5%. Trimming took 1 base from V and 8 from J, leaving 22 bases between them. Germline V gene sequence: CDR1 SEHNR, CDR2 FQNEAQ (reference sequence). The CDR3 covers 17 residues.

The gene calls are TRBV7-9 and TRBJ2-3, with D tentatively TRBD1 or TRBD2 (5 bases each). The TCR was taken from a human donor who donated a stem cell graft to a child with acute myeloid leukemia. The starting material was PBMCs from the stem cell graft donor, obtained from the stem cell graft. The CDR3 protein is CASSLVGDVMRTGTQYF. CDR3 DNA: TGTGCCAGCAGCTTAGTGGGGGACGTTATGCGTACTGGTACGCAGTATTTT.